The present T cell receptor (beta chain) was sequenced within a study of post-analysis software for immune sequencing data. Overall study: Patients had relapsing-remitting, secondary progressive or progressive-relapsing multiple sclerosis; some lacked subtype.

The TCR beta cDNA libraries contained unique molecular identifiers. Between 1 and 10 million T cells gave rise to around 500,000 cDNA molecules. TCRdb re-derived calls from the PCR reads in MiXCR, one entry per CDR3 protein. In the table there are about 540,000 distinct CDR3 sequences, around a third of which are singletons. The CDR3 loop spans 15 amino acids. CDR1 is MNHEY, CDR2 SVGEGT, per germline. Overall study findings and caveats: F measure grouped same-batch samples tightly together. With TRBV5-6, TRBV5-1 and TRBV20-1 included, about five TRBV segments were more frequent in patients than in controls. Significantly decreased normalized Chao1 diversity was recorded for multiple sclerosis patients relative to controls.

In regard to this clonotype: What it binds is unknown.

Sequenced: blood. This sequence joins TRBV6-2 or TRBV6-3 and TRBJ2-1, with 7 bases identical to TRBD2. The J call is uncertain, as TRBJ2-7 better fits the DNA end. This TCR derives from a girl under 18 with multiple sclerosis. Here the CDR3 DNA reads TGTGCCAGCAGTTCCCCCCCGACTAGCCTCAATGAGCAGTACTTC. Translating it yields CASSSPPTSLNEQYF.